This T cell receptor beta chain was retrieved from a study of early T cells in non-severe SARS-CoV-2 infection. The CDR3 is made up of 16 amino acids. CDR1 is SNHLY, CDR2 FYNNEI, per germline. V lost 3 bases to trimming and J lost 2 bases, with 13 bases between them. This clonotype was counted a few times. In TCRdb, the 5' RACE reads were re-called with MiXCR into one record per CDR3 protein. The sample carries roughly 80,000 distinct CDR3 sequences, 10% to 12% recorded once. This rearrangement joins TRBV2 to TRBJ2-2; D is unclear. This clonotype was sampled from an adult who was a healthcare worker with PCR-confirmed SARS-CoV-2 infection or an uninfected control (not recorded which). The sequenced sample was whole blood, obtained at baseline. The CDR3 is CASSDSFGRNTGELFF. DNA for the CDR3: TGTGCCAGCAGTGACAGCTTTGGCCGTAACACCGGGGAGCTGTTTTTT.